The 21 T cell receptor beta chains reported below all come from one sample, sequenced in a study of shared clonotypes between healthy human individuals. Produced via immunoSEQ multiplex PCR; TCRdb's table is partial and in-frame only. Among roughly 1,000,000 clones listed, around 78% were seen once. The sample taken for sequencing was memory CD4+ T cells from PBMCs. Subset of the sample: CD45RA-negative fraction. All receptors come from a man aged 18-30 years in good health. Some clones in this sample may be carry-over from other donors' samples.

This clone came up once. The chain combines TRBV25-1 with TRBJ1-1, with a tentative D call TRBD1 (6 bases). Trimming cost V 10 bases and J 7 bases, with 22 bases left between them. Germline-derived CDR1 and CDR2 are MGHDK and SYGVNS. The length of the CDR3 is 14 residues. CDR3 nucleotides: TGTGCCACTCAAACTACCGGGACAATGGGTGAAGCTTTCTTT. Translated: CATQTTGTMGEAFF.

J is TRBJ2-4 and V is TRBV2, with D maybe TRBD1 (7 bases). V shed 6 bases and J shed 3 bases, with 18 bases lying between them. Germline V lookup: CDR1 SNHLY, CDR2 FYNNEI. The CDR3 runs to 16 residues. This chain's CDR3 is CASSSRLGGGKNIQYF. The CDR3 DNA follows: TGTGCCAGCAGCTCCCGACTAGGGGGCGGCAAAAACATTCAGTACTTC.

The rearrangement uses TRBV4-2 and TRBJ1-2; 7 bases line up with TRBD1. J lost 8 bases, V lost 2 bases, and 8 bases had no gene match. Germline CDR1 is LGHNA and CDR2 is YNFKEQ. This CDR3 is built from 14 residues. The CDR3 DNA reads as TGTGCCAGCAGCCAAAGGGGGCAGGCCCAAGGCTACACCTTC. Its protein is CASSQRGQAQGYTF.

This sequence joins TRBV2 and TRBJ1-4, with D perhaps matching TRBD1 (5 bases). The CDR3 loop spans 13 amino acids. With 10 bases removed from V and 3 bases from J, the gap between germline ends came to 12 bases. CDR1 is SNHLY, CDR2 FYNNEI, per germline. CDR3 nucleotides: TGTGCCACCCGGGACTTGCCTAATGAAAAACTGTTTTTT. Protein product: CATRDLPNEKLFF.

The chain uses TRBV27 and TRBJ2-2; D might be TRBD1 (5 bases). This CDR3 region has 14 residues. Trimming shortened V by 8 bases and J by 3 bases, and 13 bases separated the two germline ends. The germline gives CDR1 MNHEY, CDR2 SMNVEV (reference sequence). CDR3 amino acids: CASRNIRDTGELFF. DNA for the CDR3: TGTGCCAGCCGAAACATCAGGGACACCGGGGAGCTGTTTTTT.

CDR3 sequence (DNA): TGTGCCAGCAGCTTAGTGGGACTAGCGGGCGGGAATACAGCAGATACGCAGTATTTT. As protein: CASSLVGLAGGNTADTQYF. The chain has TRBV7-2 and TRBJ2-3; 12 positions match TRBD2. The CDR3 is made up of 19 amino acids. Germline loops: CDR1 SGHTA, CDR2 FQGNSA. The V segment lost 1 base and the J segment 4 bases; nucleotides outside the gene matches: 12.

The chain couples TRBV7-9 to TRBJ1-1; the match to TRBD1 covers 10 bases. J gave up 10 bases and V 6 bases, and 11 bases lay outside the gene matches. The CDR3 contains 14 residues. Germline lookup yields CDR1 SEHNR and CDR2 FQNEAQ (reference sequence). Here the CDR3 reads CASRGTGATIGAFF. In DNA, the CDR3 is TGTGCCAGCAGGGGGACAGGGGCCACCATCGGAGCTTTCTTT. The full variable domain, in which reference TRBV7-9 and TRBJ1-1 provide the parts outside the CDR3, is DTGVSQNPRHKITKRGQNVTFRCDPISEHNRLYWYRQTLGQGPEFLTYFQNEAQLEKSRLLSDRFSAERPKGSFSTLEIQRTEQGDSAMYLCASRGTGATIGAFFGQGTRLTVV.

This clone was observed a single time. The chain employs TRBV5-6 and TRBJ1-2; 8 bases are a match to TRBD1. The CDR3 extends over 16 amino acids. CDR1 and CDR2 (germline): SGHDT, YYEEEE. V trimming: 1 base; J trimming: 1 base; junction bases outside the gene matches: 6. CDR3 region: CASSLTTGAFNYGYTF. The DNA for the CDR3 is TGTGCCAGCAGCTTGACGACAGGGGCATTTAACTATGGCTACACCTTC.

The chain couples TRBV27 to TRBJ1-6; D is possibly TRBD1 (6 bases). Germline V gene lookup returns CDR1 MNHEY and CDR2 SMNVEV (reference sequence). V was cut by 9 bases and J by 9 bases, with 15 bases left in between. The CDR3 sequence is 13 residues long. The chain's CDR3 is CASRGGRVSPLHF. Here the CDR3 DNA reads TGTGCCAGTCGCGGGGGGCGGGTTTCACCCCTCCACTTT.

The J gene is TRBJ2-7, the V gene TRBV28, with 8 bases lining up with TRBD2. The CDR3 consists of 18 residues. V dropped 4 bases and J dropped 1; count of bases not matched to a gene: 15. The germline gives CDR1 MDHEN, CDR2 SYDVKM. The DNA of the CDR3 is TGTGCCAGCAGTTCCCGTTGGTTAGCGGGGACAAATTCCTACGAGCAGTACTTC. The encoded protein is CASSSRWLAGTNSYEQYF.

The J gene is TRBJ2-2, the V gene TRBV28; 8 nucleotides line up with TRBD2. The CDR3 is 16 residues long. Germline values: CDR1 MDHEN, CDR2 SYDVKM. V shed 4 bases and J 4 bases; nucleotides not matched to a gene: 8. The CDR3 sequence: CASSSVAGGITGELFF. CDR3 bases: TGTGCCAGCAGTTCCGTGGCGGGAGGTATCACCGGGGAGCTGTTTTTT.

The CDR3 is CAWRATGGEQYF. The CDR3 region has the DNA TGTGCCTGGAGGGCGACAGGGGGCGAGCAGTACTTC. The chain is built from TRBV30 and TRBJ2-7; 9 positions match TRBD1. After removal of 3 bases from V and 6 bases from J, the junction contained 3 bases not matched to a gene. Per germline, CDR1 GTSNPN and CDR2 SVGIG (reference sequence). CDR3 length: 12 residues.

The chain has TRBV9 and TRBJ1-4, with D uncertain. V gave up 0 bases and J gave up 8 bases, with 11 bases separating them. Looked up from germline, CDR1 is SGDLS and CDR2 is YYNGEE. The CDR3 runs 14 residues. CDR3 nucleotide sequence: TGTGCCAGCAGCGTAGACCAGAGGTGGGAAAAACTGTTTTTT. Translation gives CASSVDQRWEKLFF.

This clone occurred a few times. The chain carries TRBV5-1 and TRBJ2-7; 9 nucleotides align to TRBD1. Losses at the gene ends were 2 bases for V and 4 bases for J; bases not matched to a gene: 10. Germline V gene lookup returns CDR1 SGHRS and CDR2 YFSETQ. The CDR3 loop spans 16 amino acids. The CDR3 nucleotides are TGCGCCAGCAGCTTATTCGGGGACAGGGTCGTGTACGAGCAGTACTTC. It is translated as CASSLFGDRVVYEQYF.

About this clone itself: The sample holds other DNA sequences that translate to the same CDR3. The V and J genes are TRBV29-1 and TRBJ1-1; perhaps TRBD1 as D (5 bases). Germline CDR1 is SQVTM and CDR2 is ANQGSEA. Trimming removed 4 bases at V and 5 bases at J, with 11 bases between. The CDR3 covers 12 residues. The CDR3 sequence: CSVVGGGTEAFF. In nucleotides, the CDR3 is TGCAGCGTTGTAGGTGGGGGGACTGAAGCTTTCTTT.

The chain joins TRBV4-1 to TRBJ2-7; D unresolved. The CDR3 is 17 amino acids. V was clipped by 1 base and J by 5 bases, with 21 bases between them. Per the germline V gene, CDR1 is MGHRA and CDR2 is YSYEKL. The CDR3 DNA reads TGCGCCAGCAGCCAAGGCCCCTTACAAACGCCTATTGACGAGCAGTACTTC. Its translation is CASSQGPLQTPIDEQYF.

The rearrangement links TRBV5-1 to TRBJ2-3; 7 nucleotides agree with TRBD2. With V trimmed by 0 bases and J by 3 bases, 7 bases remained unmatched. The CDR3 sequence is 16 residues long. The germline V gene has CDR1 SGHRS and CDR2 YFSETQ. The CDR3 region has the DNA TGCGCCAGCAGCTTGGAAGCGGGACCTGCTACAGATACGCAGTATTTT. Translated: CASSLEAGPATDTQYF.

This chain uses TRBV5-4 with TRBJ2-5; D is ambiguous. This CDR3 is 13 amino acids long. V lost 4 bases and J 1 base, leaving 8 bases between the germline ends. Germline values: CDR1 SGHNT, CDR2 YYREEE (reference sequence). The CDR3 loop reads CASSTGIQETQYF. The CDR3 nucleotides read TGTGCCAGCAGCACCGGCATCCAAGAGACCCAGTACTTC.

The V and J genes are TRBV28 and TRBJ1-1; D unclear. Trimming removed 5 bases at V and 1 base at J, with 11 bases between. This CDR3 has 14 residues. Germline CDR1 is MDHEN and CDR2 is SYDVKM. CDR3 in amino acids: CASSLPGENTEAFF. DNA for the CDR3: TGTGCCAGCAGTCTTCCTGGGGAGAACACTGAAGCTTTCTTT.

The V gene is TRBV27, the J gene TRBJ2-7; D possibly uses TRBD1 or TRBD2 (5 bases each). With 1 base removed from V and 4 bases from J, the gap between germline ends came to 20 bases. The germline gives CDR1 MNHEY, CDR2 SMNVEV (reference sequence). CDR3 length: 17 residues. The CDR3 DNA follows: TGTGCCAGCAGTTTATACTTCCGCGAGGGGATTCTGTACGAGCAGTACTTC. Protein: CASSLYFREGILYEQYF.

The chain recombines TRBV28 with TRBJ1-4; no clear D. The ends were cut back, 3 bases at V and 5 bases at J, with 10 bases in the middle. The CDR3 is made up of 14 amino acids. CDR1 and CDR2 (germline): MDHEN, SYDVKM. The chain's CDR3 is CASSFGRPNEKLFF. CDR3 in DNA: TGTGCCAGCAGTTTCGGCAGGCCGAATGAAAAACTGTTTTTT.